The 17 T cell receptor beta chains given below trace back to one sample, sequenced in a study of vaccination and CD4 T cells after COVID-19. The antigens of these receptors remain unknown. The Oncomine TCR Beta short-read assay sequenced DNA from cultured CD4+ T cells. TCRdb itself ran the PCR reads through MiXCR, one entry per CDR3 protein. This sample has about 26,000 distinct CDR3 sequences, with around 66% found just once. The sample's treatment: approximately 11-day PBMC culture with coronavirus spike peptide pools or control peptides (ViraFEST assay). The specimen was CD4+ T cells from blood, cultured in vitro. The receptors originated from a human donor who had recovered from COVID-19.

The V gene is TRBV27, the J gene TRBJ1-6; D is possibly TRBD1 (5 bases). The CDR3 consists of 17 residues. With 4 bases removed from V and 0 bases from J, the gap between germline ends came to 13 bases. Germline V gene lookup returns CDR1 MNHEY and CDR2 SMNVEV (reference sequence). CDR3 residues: CASSSNQGSSYNSPLHF. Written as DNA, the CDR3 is TGTGCCAGCAGTTCCAACCAGGGAAGCTCCTATAATTCACCCCTCCACTTT.

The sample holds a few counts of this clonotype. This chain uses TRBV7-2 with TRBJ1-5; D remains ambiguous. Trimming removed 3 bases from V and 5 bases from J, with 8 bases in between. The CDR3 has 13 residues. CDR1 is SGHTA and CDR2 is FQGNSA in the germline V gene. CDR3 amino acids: CASSFNQDQPQHF. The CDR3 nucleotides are TGTGCCAGCAGCTTTAATCAAGATCAGCCCCAGCATTTT.

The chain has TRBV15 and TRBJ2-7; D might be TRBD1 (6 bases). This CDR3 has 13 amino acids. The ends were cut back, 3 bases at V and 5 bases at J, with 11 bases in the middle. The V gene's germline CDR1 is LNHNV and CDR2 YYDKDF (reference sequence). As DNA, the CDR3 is TGTGCCACCAGCAGGCAGGGGTTCCACGAGCAGTACTTC. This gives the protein CATSRQGFHEQYF.

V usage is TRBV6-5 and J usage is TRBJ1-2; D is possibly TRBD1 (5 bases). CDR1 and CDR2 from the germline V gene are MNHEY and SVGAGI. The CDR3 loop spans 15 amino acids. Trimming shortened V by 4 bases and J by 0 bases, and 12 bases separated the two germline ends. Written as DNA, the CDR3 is TGTGCCAGCAGTTCCTCAGGGTCGGCTAACTATGGCTACACCTTC. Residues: CASSSSGSANYGYTF.

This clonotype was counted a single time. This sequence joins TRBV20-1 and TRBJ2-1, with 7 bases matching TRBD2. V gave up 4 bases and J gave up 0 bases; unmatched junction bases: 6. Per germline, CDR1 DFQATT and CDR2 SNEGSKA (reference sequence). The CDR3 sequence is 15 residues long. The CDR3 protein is CSAKRGGGSYNEQFF. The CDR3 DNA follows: TGCAGTGCTAAACGTGGCGGGGGCTCCTACAATGAGCAGTTCTTC.

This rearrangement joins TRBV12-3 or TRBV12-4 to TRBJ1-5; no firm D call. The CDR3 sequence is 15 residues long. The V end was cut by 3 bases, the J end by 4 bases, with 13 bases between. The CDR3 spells CASSLGRDRNQPQHF. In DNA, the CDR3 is TGTGCCAGCAGTTTGGGCAGAGATCGTAATCAGCCCCAGCATTTT.

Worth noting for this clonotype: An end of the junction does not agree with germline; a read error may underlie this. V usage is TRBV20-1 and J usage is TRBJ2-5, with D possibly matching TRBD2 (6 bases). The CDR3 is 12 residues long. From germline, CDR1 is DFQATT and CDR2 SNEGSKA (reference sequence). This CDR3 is CSAHGARETLYF. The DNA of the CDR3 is TGCAGTGCTCATGGGGCCCGGGAGACCCTGTACTTC.

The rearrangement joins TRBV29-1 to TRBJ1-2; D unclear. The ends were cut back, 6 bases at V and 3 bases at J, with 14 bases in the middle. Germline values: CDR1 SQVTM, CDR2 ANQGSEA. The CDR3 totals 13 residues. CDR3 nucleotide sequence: TGCAGCGTCACACCTCGGACGGACTATGGCTACACCTTC. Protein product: CSVTPRTDYGYTF. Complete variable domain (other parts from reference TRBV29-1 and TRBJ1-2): SAVISQKPSRDICQRGTSLTIQCQVDSQVTMMFWYRQQPGQSLTLIATANQGSEATYESGFVIDKFPISRPNLTFSTLTVSNMSPEDSSIYLCSVTPRTDYGYTFGSGTRLTVV.

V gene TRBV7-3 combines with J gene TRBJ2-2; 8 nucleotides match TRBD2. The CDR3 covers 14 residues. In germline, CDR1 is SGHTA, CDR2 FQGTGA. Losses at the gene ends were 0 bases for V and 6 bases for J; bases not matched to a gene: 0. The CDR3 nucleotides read TGTGCCAGCAGCTTAACGCGGGAGGCCGGGGAGCTGTTTTTT. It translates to CASSLTREAGELFF.

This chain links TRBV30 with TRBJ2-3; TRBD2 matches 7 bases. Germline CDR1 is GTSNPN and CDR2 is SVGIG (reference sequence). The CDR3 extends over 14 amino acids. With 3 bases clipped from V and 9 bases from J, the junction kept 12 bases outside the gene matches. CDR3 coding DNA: TGTGCCTGGAGAGGGAAGGGAGGGAGAGAAACGCAGTATTTT. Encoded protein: CAWRGKGGRETQYF. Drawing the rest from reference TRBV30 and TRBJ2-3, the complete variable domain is SQTIHQWPATLVQPVGSPLSLECTVEGTSNPNLYWYRQAAGRGLQLLFYSVGIGQISSEVPQNLSASRPQDRQFILSSKKLLLSDSGFYLCAWRGKGGRETQYFGPGTRLTVL.

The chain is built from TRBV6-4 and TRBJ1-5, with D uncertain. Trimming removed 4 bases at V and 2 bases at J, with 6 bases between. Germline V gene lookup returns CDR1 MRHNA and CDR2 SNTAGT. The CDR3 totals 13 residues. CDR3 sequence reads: CASSVSGNQPQHF. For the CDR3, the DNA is TGTGCCAGCAGTGTCAGCGGCAATCAGCCCCAGCATTTT.

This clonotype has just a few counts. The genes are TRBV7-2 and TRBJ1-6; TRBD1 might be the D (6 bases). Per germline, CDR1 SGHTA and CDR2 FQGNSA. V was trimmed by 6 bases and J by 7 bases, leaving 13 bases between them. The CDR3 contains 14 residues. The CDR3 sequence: CASRPGAENSPLHF. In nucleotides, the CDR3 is TGTGCCAGCAGACCGGGGGCCGAAAATTCACCCCTCCACTTT.

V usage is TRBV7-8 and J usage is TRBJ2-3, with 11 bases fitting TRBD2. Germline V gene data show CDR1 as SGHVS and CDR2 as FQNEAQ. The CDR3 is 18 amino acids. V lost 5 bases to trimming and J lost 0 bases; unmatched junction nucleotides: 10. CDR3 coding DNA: TGTGCCAGCAGCGTGGGGACTAGCGGAGGGGGGAGCACAGATACGCAGTATTTT. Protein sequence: CASSVGTSGGGSTDTQYF.

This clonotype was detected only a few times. DNA of the CDR3: TGCAGTGCTAGAGCGCGAATAATTAGGACGGTTACTAATTCACCCCTCCACTTT. As protein: CSARARIIRTVTNSPLHF. V gene TRBV20-1 combines with J gene TRBJ1-6; no firm D call. The CDR3 extends over 18 amino acids. Germline CDR1 reads DFQATT; CDR2 reads SNEGSKA (reference sequence). V lost 1 base to trimming and J lost 6 bases, with 22 bases between them.

This CDR3 is CSATVCFSAQRICEQFF. Here the CDR3 DNA reads TGCAGTGCTACCGTTTGCTTTAGCGCCCAGCGAATATGTGAGCAGTTCTTC. The chain combines TRBV20-1 with TRBJ2-1; TRBD2 is a possible D gene (5 bases). V was shortened by 4 bases and J by 9 bases, with 28 bases between the two germline ends. CDR1 is DFQATT and CDR2 is SNEGSKA in the germline V gene (reference sequence). The CDR3 is 17 residues long.

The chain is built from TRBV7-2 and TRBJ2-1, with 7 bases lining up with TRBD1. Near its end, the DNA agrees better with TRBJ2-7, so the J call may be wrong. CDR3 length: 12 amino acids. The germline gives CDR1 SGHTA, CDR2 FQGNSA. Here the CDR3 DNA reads TGTGCCAGCAGCCTAGGGACAGCAAAGCAGTACTTC. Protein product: CASSLGTAKQYF.

The CDR3 sequence is CASSLQGSNQPQHF. Here the CDR3 DNA reads TGTGCCAGCAGCTTACAGGGGAGCAATCAGCCCCAGCATTTT. The V and J genes are TRBV7-2 and TRBJ1-5, with TRBD1 as a possible D gene (6 bases). V lost 2 bases, J lost 1 base, and 6 bases lay in between. CDR1 is SGHTA and CDR2 is FQGNSA in the germline V gene. CDR3 length: 14 amino acids.